The 20 T cell receptor beta chains listed next were all sequenced from one sample in a study of blood T cell repertoires in COVID-19. Sequencing was performed with immunoSEQ multiplex PCR; in TCRdb, only in-frame clones are kept and a portion is missing. The table includes hundreds of thousands of clones, 75% to 90% detected once. Sample: PBMCs or T cells enriched from blood (not recorded which). The receptors come from a middle-aged man who had recovered from COVID-19.

V usage is TRBV7-9 and J usage is TRBJ1-2, with a possible D match to TRBD1 (6 bases). The CDR3 extends over 15 amino acids. CDR1 SEHNR and CDR2 FQNEAQ come from the germline V gene (reference sequence). With 5 bases removed from V and 6 bases from J, the gap between germline ends came to 19 bases. Written as DNA, the CDR3 is TGTGCCAGCAGCAGCCACCGGGGGGGGGCGGATGGCTACACCTTC. Translating gives CASSSHRGGADGYTF.

The chain recombines TRBV10-3 with TRBJ1-3, with 7 positions matching TRBD1. CDR1 is ENHRY, CDR2 SYGVKD, per germline. The CDR3 is 13 residues long. V dropped 6 bases and J dropped 2; count of bases not matched to a gene: 1. The CDR3 sequence: CAIRGTAGNTIYF. CDR3 bases: TGTGCCATCAGGGGGACAGCTGGAAACACCATATATTTT.

The chain uses TRBV9 and TRBJ2-2; 8 bases fit TRBD1. The germline CDR1 and CDR2 sequences are SGDLS and YYNGEE. The CDR3 extends over 17 amino acids. V shed 4 bases and J 1 base; nucleotides not matched to a gene: 9. The CDR3 DNA reads as TGTGCCAGCAGCACACCCAGGGGGCGGTGGAACACCGGGGAGCTGTTTTTT. This encodes CASSTPRGRWNTGELFF. The full variable domain, with the rest looked up from reference TRBV9 and TRBJ2-2, is DSGVTQTPKHLITATGQRVTLRCSPRSGDLSVYWYQQSLDQGLQFLIQYYNGEERAKGNILERFSAQQFPDLHSELNLSSLELGDSALYFCASSTPRGRWNTGELFFGEGSRLTVL.

CDR3 loop: CASSPRGLAYEQYF. In DNA form, the CDR3 reads TGTGCCAGCAGTCCAAGGGGACTAGCCTACGAGCAGTACTTC. The chain joins TRBV2 to TRBJ2-7, with 8 bases fitting TRBD2. This CDR3 is 14 amino acids long. The junction had 5 bases not matched to a gene; V was cut back by 5 bases and J by 2 bases. CDR1 SNHLY and CDR2 FYNNEI come from the germline V gene.

This clone was picked up one time. The chain recombines TRBV28 with TRBJ2-2, with D unresolved. Deletions cut 4 bases from V and 4 bases from J, with 10 bases between. The CDR3 has 14 residues. In germline, CDR1 is MDHEN, CDR2 SYDVKM. CDR3 region: CASSYRMRTGELFF. CDR3 DNA: TGTGCCAGCAGTTACCGAATGCGCACCGGGGAGCTGTTTTTT.

V usage is TRBV30 and J usage is TRBJ2-7; the match to TRBD1 covers 7 bases. J lost 3 bases, V lost 1 base, and 9 bases had no gene match. This CDR3 contains 15 residues. Per the germline V gene, CDR1 is GTSNPN and CDR2 is SVGIG (reference sequence). The CDR3 region is CAWSASSDRIYEQYF. As DNA, the CDR3 is TGTGCCTGGAGTGCTTCGTCGGACAGGATCTACGAGCAGTACTTC. The full variable domain, its missing parts supplied by reference TRBV30 and TRBJ2-7, is SQTIHQWPATLVQPVGSPLSLECTVEGTSNPNLYWYRQAAGRGLQLLFYSVGIGQISSEVPQNLSASRPQDRQFILSSKKLLLSDSGFYLCAWSASSDRIYEQYFGPGTRLTVT.

This clone has a handful of counts. V gene TRBV27 combines with J gene TRBJ1-1; no clear D gene. The CDR3 is 14 amino acids. Germline loops: CDR1 MNHEY, CDR2 SMNVEV (reference sequence). V lost 6 bases and J lost 1, with 12 bases in between. The CDR3 sequence: CASSLTVTNTEAFF. CDR3 DNA: TGTGCCAGCAGCTTAACAGTGACGAACACTGAAGCTTTCTTT.

This chain joins TRBV7-9 and TRBJ1-2, with D possibly TRBD1 on 5 matching bases. This CDR3 has 14 residues. V gave up 5 bases and J gave up 2 bases, with 12 bases separating them. Germline assignment: CDR1 SEHNR and CDR2 FQNEAQ (reference sequence). The CDR3 DNA reads TGTGCCAGCAGCGTGCAGGGACTAAACTATGGCTACACCTTC. Translating gives CASSVQGLNYGYTF.

The V gene is TRBV13, the J gene TRBJ1-3, with a tentative D call TRBD1 (6 bases). V dropped 6 bases and J dropped 0 bases, with 15 bases sitting between them. The germline CDR1 and CDR2 sequences are PRHDT and FYEKMQ (reference sequence). This CDR3 spans 16 amino acids. The CDR3: CASRFAAGDSGNTIYF. The CDR3 nucleotides read TGTGCCAGCAGGTTCGCCGCAGGGGACTCTGGAAACACCATATATTTT.

The CDR3 DNA reads TGCAGCGTTGATAACAGTGGGGGCCGGGTCACTGAAGCTTTCTTT. Its translation is CSVDNSGGRVTEAFF. V and J are TRBV29-1 and TRBJ1-1; a weak D match, TRBD1 (6 bases). Germline V gives CDR1 SQVTM, CDR2 ANQGSEA. Trimming cost V 3 bases and J 4 bases, with 18 bases left between them. The CDR3 is made up of 15 amino acids.

The genes are TRBV7-8 and TRBJ2-7, with 7 bases aligning to TRBD2. V dropped 5 bases and J dropped 5; count of bases not matched to a gene: 3. Germline assignment: CDR1 SGHVS and CDR2 FQNEAQ. CDR3 length: 12 amino acids. The DNA for the CDR3 is TGTGCCAGCAGCCGACTAGCCAACGAGCAGTACTTC. Protein: CASSRLANEQYF.

CDR3 sequence reads: CASSFRQGSNTIYF. In nucleotides, the CDR3 is TGCGCCAGCTCTTTTCGCCAGGGGTCGAACACCATATATTTT. V usage is TRBV5-1 and J usage is TRBJ1-3; TRBD1 is a possible D gene (6 bases). Trimming left V 7 bases short and J 7 bases short, with 18 bases between. Germline CDR1 is SGHRS and CDR2 is YFSETQ. CDR3 length: 14 amino acids.

This sequence joins TRBV29-1 and TRBJ2-7, with D unclear. The germline V and J ends were trimmed by 2 bases and 2 bases, with 7 bases remaining between them. CDR3 length: 12 residues. CDR1 is SQVTM, CDR2 ANQGSEA, per germline. For the CDR3, the DNA is TGCAGCGTTGAAACGGAGACCTACGAGCAGTACTTC. It is translated as CSVETETYEQYF.

The rearrangement links TRBV7-8 to TRBJ1-5; 7 bases line up with TRBD1. Per germline, CDR1 SGHVS and CDR2 FQNEAQ. The CDR3 is 15 amino acids. Trimming took 5 bases from V and 4 from J; bases not matched to a gene: 8. This CDR3 reads CASSPIQGTNQPQHF. The CDR3 nucleotides are TGTGCCAGCAGCCCGATACAGGGGACAAATCAGCCCCAGCATTTT. Full variable domain (rest looked up from reference TRBV7-8 and TRBJ1-5): GAGVSQSPRYKVAKRGQDVALRCDPISGHVSLFWYQQALGQGPEFLTYFQNEAQLDKSGLPSDRFFAERPEGSVSTLKIQRTQQEDSAVYLCASSPIQGTNQPQHFGDGTRLSIL.

The rearrangement links TRBV7-2 to TRBJ2-1; 7 bases are a match to TRBD2. In germline, CDR1 is SGHTA, CDR2 FQGNSA. After removal of 0 bases from V and 12 bases from J, the junction contained 2 bases not matched to a gene. This CDR3 contains 12 residues. The CDR3 nucleotides are TGTGCCAGCAGCTTAGCGGGAGGGGTGCAGTTCTTC. Translation: CASSLAGGVQFF.

The chain links TRBV4-3 to TRBJ1-6; TRBD1 agrees at 7 bases. CDR3 length: 15 amino acids. Germline CDR1 LGHNA, CDR2 YSLEER. J lost 5 bases, V lost 4 bases, and 5 bases had no gene match. The CDR3 sequence: CASSPLGTDNSPLHF. The CDR3 nucleotides are TGCGCCAGCAGCCCTCTGGGGACAGATAATTCACCCCTCCACTTT.

The rearrangement uses TRBV5-6 and TRBJ1-5, with 7 positions matching TRBD1. Germline lookup yields CDR1 SGHDT and CDR2 YYEEEE. This CDR3 spans 16 amino acids. The trim removed 1 base at V and 3 bases at J, leaving 7 bases unmatched. CDR3 bases: TGTGCCAGCAGCTTGCTTGGGGACAGTTCCAATCAGCCCCAGCATTTT. Translated: CASSLLGDSSNQPQHF.

This chain uses TRBV11-2 with TRBJ2-7, with D possibly matching TRBD1 (6 bases). Trimming cost V 6 bases and J 1 base, with 22 bases left between them. The CDR3 contains 17 residues. The V gene's germline CDR1 is SGHAT and CDR2 FQNNGV. CDR3 nucleotides: TGTGCCAGCAGTTATAGGGGGATGTCAACTCGGTCCTACGAGCAGTACTTC. Translation gives CASSYRGMSTRSYEQYF. Supplemented by reference TRBV11-2 and TRBJ2-7, the full variable domain reads EAGVAQSPRYKIIEKRQSVAFWCNPISGHATLYWYQQILGQGPKLLIQFQNNGVVDDSQLPKDRFSAERLKGVDSTLKIQPAKLEDSAVYLCASSYRGMSTRSYEQYFGPGTRLTVT.

Comments on this clone: One end of the junction is discordant with germline, which a read error may explain. V is TRBV6-5 and J is TRBJ1-6, with D tentatively TRBD1 (6 bases). The germline V gene encodes CDR1 MNHEY and CDR2 SVGAGI. This CDR3 comprises 15 residues. The DNA for the CDR3 is TGTGCCAGCACTTACTCGGCAGGGGAAGGATCACCCCTCCACTTT. Encoded protein: CASTYSAGEGSPLHF.

The V call is TRBV7-2, the J call TRBJ2-7; the D gene is possibly TRBD2 (5 bases). Germline V gene data show CDR1 as SGHTA and CDR2 as FQGNSA. The CDR3 contains 14 residues. Trimming removed 5 bases at V and 2 bases at J, with 13 bases between. CDR3 in amino acids: CASSRDGYPYEQYF. In nucleotides, the CDR3 is TGTGCCAGCAGCCGGGATGGGTATCCCTACGAGCAGTACTTC.